This TCR beta chain emerged from a study of T cells after posttransplantation cyclophosphamide (dated by TCRdb to the mid-2010s). As for the study more broadly: Using TRB sequencing, the study followed how the T cell repertoire rebuilt after myeloablative bone marrow transplantation with posttransplantation cyclophosphamide given as GVHD prophylaxis. Samples from some 32 PTCy-treated patients and some 16 related bone marrow donors of those patients were subjected to antigen receptor sequencing. Blood from all 35 or so PTCy patients with 1-year posttransplant specimens was subjected to TRB sequencing. In 3 patients, up to about 3 additional blood samples taken between 2 and 5.2 years after transplant also underwent TRB sequencing, as did pretransplant blood from 4 patients. Because TRA and TRB clonality correlated tightly in some ten samples, later TCR analyses were limited to TRB. Public TRB sequences were checked against a database of over 3,600 sequences associated with responses to pathogens, tumor antigens, self-antigens and alloantigens.

Per the germline V gene, MNHEY is the CDR1 and SVGAGI is the CDR2. Compared with germline, V lacks 6 bases and J lacks 3 bases; bases without a gene match: 0. The CDR3 runs 13 amino acids, cysteine and phenylalanine included. Only CDR3 DNA remains: 39 bases, in frame from the first base. Viable CD3+CD4+ or CD3+CD8+ cells that were CCR7+CD45RA+CD45RO-CD95-CD27+CD28+ were classified as naive T cells. Peripheral blood samples were provided by related bone marrow donors on the day of marrow donation. Mononuclear cells from peripheral blood and bone marrow were separated by Ficoll-Hypaque density centrifugation and then cryopreserved. Sorting of CD4+ and CD8+ T cells, including naive and memory subsets, was performed by FACS on a FACSAria II. General conclusions and limits of the study: Donor-recipient similarity was low at 1-2 months but increased during the first year, and donor CD8+ memory clones often dominated later blood repertoires. The TRB repertoires of T cells infiltrating skin or the GI tract showed only limited overlap with the TRB repertoires found in blood. Across 40 to 55 patients, TRB clonality was highly associated with recipient CMV seropositivity and CMV reactivation, and PTCy diversity was similar to diversity in CNI/methotrexate controls.

With regard to this clone: Its recognized antigen is unknown. One base away there is no much larger clone; base qualities are not given.

TRB sequencing was run on genomic DNA with either the immunoSEQ assay at survey resolution or the hsTCRB kit. Concerning the study's data processing: The immunoSEQ software was used for initial read processing, and the LymphoSeq R package was used for repertoire analyses. Clonality was calculated as 1 minus normalized Shannon entropy, and the Gini coefficient was also calculated for each TRB dataset. To infer phenotypes in unsorted samples, TRB sequences from sorted subsets of the recipient or donor were mapped onto the unsorted samples of the same recipient. The immuneACCESS repertoire file appears here via TCRdb, limited to in-frame rearrangements. These files lack a portion of the clones; in checked studies, under half of the deficit traces to unresolved V genes, and the cause of the others is not known. V and J calls plus clone size are reproduced from that table; the DNA served to infer D and trimming. The sample yields some 33,000 clones; roughly nine tenths were counted once. Around 0.096% of the sample lies in the top ten.

The TCR originated in a man aged 25 to 45 in good health and a related stem cell transplant donor. The rearranged segments are TRBV6-5 and TRBJ2-3, and 10 bases in between align with TRBD1. Specimen: naive CD4+ T cells sorted from blood. The nucleotide sequence is TGTGCCAGCAGGGACAGGGGGACAGATACGCAGTATTTT. Its translation is CASRDRGTDTQYF.